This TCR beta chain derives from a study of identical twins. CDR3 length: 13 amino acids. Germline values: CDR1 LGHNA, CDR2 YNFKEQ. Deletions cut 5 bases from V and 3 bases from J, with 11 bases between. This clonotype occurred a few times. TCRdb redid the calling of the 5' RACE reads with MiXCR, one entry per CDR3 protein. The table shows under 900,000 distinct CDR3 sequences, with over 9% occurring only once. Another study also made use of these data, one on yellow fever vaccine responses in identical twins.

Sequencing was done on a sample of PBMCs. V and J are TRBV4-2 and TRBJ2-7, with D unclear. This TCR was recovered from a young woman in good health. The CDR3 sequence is CASSYGSDYEQYF. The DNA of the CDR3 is TGTGCCAGCAGCTACGGGTCCGACTACGAGCAGTACTTC.